Sequencing of this T cell receptor beta chain was carried out in a study of T-cell reconstitution after alpha-beta-depleted transplantation in children. Notes on the study in general: At one year after transplant, newly produced T cells mostly accounted for T-cell counts and diversity.

About this clonotype itself: The target antigen is unknown.

V lost 6 bases, J lost 5 bases, and 17 bases lay in between. The CDR3 is 15 amino acids. Germline CDR1 reads MNHNS; CDR2 reads SASEGT. Molecular barcoding with unique molecular identifiers was used for the TCRbeta library. TCRdb processed the PCR reads anew with MiXCR; each CDR3 protein has one entry. The table lists around 500,000 distinct CDR3 sequences, about 23% of them singletons. Sequences were derived from PBMCs, mostly from graft donor cells, sampled 360 days after TCRalphabeta/CD19-depleted stem cell transplant. The sequence derives from a boy under two years old who had a stem cell transplant for acute myeloid leukemia, so the T cells may come from the graft donor. V and J are TRBV6-1 and TRBJ2-1; a possible D gene is TRBD2 (6 bases). The CDR3 region has the DNA TGTGCCAGCAGCCCAGGAGGGGCAAAGGACAATGAGCAGTTCTTC. Amino acids: CASSPGGAKDNEQFF.